This passage covers 31 T cell receptor beta chains from one sample sequenced in a study of identical twins. TCRdb reprocessed the 5' RACE reads via MiXCR and lists one record per CDR3 protein. Among fewer than 500,000 distinct CDR3 sequences listed, roughly a quarter were seen once. Another study also made use of these data, one on T cells expressing NK-cell markers.

The specimen was CD4+ T cells sorted from blood. The receptors stem from a woman between 18 and 30 years old in good health.

The chain employs TRBV20-1 and TRBJ2-1; 9 bases line up with TRBD2. CDR1 is DFQATT and CDR2 is SNEGSKA in the germline V gene (reference sequence). The CDR3 spans 14 residues. V shed 8 bases and J 7 bases; nucleotides not matched to a gene: 12. The CDR3 DNA reads as TGCAGTAGCCTAGGCAATAGCGGGAGAAATGAGCAGTTCTTC. The encoded protein is CSSLGNSGRNEQFF.

This chain uses TRBV11-3 with TRBJ2-3; perhaps TRBD2 as D (6 bases). Trimming shortened V by 1 base and J by 2 bases, and 13 bases separated the two germline ends. Per the germline V gene, CDR1 is SGHNT and CDR2 is YENEEA. The CDR3 spans 16 residues. The DNA for the CDR3 is TGTGCCAGCAGCTTAGGGCGGGATGAGGACACAGATACGCAGTATTTT. It yields the protein CASSLGRDEDTDTQYF.

The rearrangement uses TRBV9 and TRBJ1-6; D may be TRBD1 (6 bases). Germline CDR1 SGDLS, CDR2 YYNGEE. V was trimmed by 0 bases and J by 6 bases, leaving 16 bases between them. The CDR3 runs to 17 residues. The CDR3 DNA reads TGTGCCAGCAGCGTAGGAACCGGACAGCAGCCTAATTCACCCCTCCACTTT. Its translation: CASSVGTGQQPNSPLHF.

Of note for this clonotype: A read error may account for a junction end that differs from germline. The genes are TRBV7-3 and TRBJ2-1; 11 bases agree with TRBD1. The CDR3 covers 16 residues. Germline CDR1 is SGHTA and CDR2 is FQGTGA. CDR3 sequence (DNA): TGTGCCTGCAGCCAATTAGGACAGGGGGCAGGGAATGAGCAGTTCTTC. Its protein is CACSQLGQGAGNEQFF.

The rearrangement links TRBV7-9 to TRBJ2-5, with D possibly being TRBD2 (7 bases). Between the trimmed V and J ends, which lost 5 bases and 0 bases, there was a span of 19 bases. The germline gives CDR1 SEHNR, CDR2 FQNEAQ (reference sequence). The CDR3 has 17 amino acids. The CDR3, as DNA: TGTGCCAGCAGCCTAAAGAGATCGGGGGGCGACCAAGAGACCCAGTACTTC. Amino acids: CASSLKRSGGDQETQYF. The complete variable domain, with remaining parts taken from reference TRBV7-9 and TRBJ2-5, reads DTGVSQNPRHKITKRGQNVTFRCDPISEHNRLYWYRQTLGQGPEFLTYFQNEAQLEKSRLLSDRFSAERPKGSFSTLEIQRTEQGDSAMYLCASSLKRSGGDQETQYFGPGTRLLVL.

This clonotype was seen more than once but under ten times. J is TRBJ2-5 and V is TRBV29-1; D unclear. Trimming took 4 bases from V and 0 from J, leaving 6 bases between them. Germline lookup yields CDR1 SQVTM and CDR2 ANQGSEA. CDR3 size: 12 residues. Here the CDR3 DNA reads TGCAGCGTTGTGGAGTACCAAGAGACCCAGTACTTC. It is translated as CSVVEYQETQYF. The full variable domain, its missing parts supplied by reference TRBV29-1 and TRBJ2-5, is SAVISQKPSRDICQRGTSLTIQCQVDSQVTMMFWYRQQPGQSLTLIATANQGSEATYESGFVIDKFPISRPNLTFSTLTVSNMSPEDSSIYLCSVVEYQETQYFGPGTRLLVL.

The rearrangement joins TRBV10-3 to TRBJ2-2, with D unresolved. The CDR3 consists of 12 residues. V was trimmed by 10 bases and J by 6 bases, leaving 12 bases between them. The germline V gene has CDR1 ENHRY and CDR2 SYGVKD. In DNA, the CDR3 is TGTGCCACCGGTGGGTGGTCCGGGGAGCTGTTTTTT. Translation gives CATGGWSGELFF.

This clonotype was observed a few times. This rearrangement joins TRBV5-1 to TRBJ1-1; D is possibly TRBD1 (5 bases). Per the germline V gene, CDR1 is SGHRS and CDR2 is YFSETQ. With 0 bases removed from V and 4 bases from J, the gap between germline ends came to 16 bases. This CDR3 contains 16 residues. For the CDR3, the DNA is TGCGCCAGCAGCTTGGGAATGGGGGGATCGGGCACTGAAGCTTTCTTT. Its protein product is CASSLGMGGSGTEAFF.

The chain couples TRBV11-2 to TRBJ2-5; the match to TRBD2 covers 10 bases. V was clipped by 3 bases and J by 4 bases; unmatched bases: 11. This CDR3 has 17 residues. Germline lookup yields CDR1 SGHAT and CDR2 FQNNGV. The CDR3 bases are TGTGCCAGCAGCTTCAAGGGGGTAGCGGGGGGCTTAGAGACCCAGTACTTC. Its translation: CASSFKGVAGGLETQYF. Variable domain in full (rest from reference TRBV11-2 and TRBJ2-5): EAGVAQSPRYKIIEKRQSVAFWCNPISGHATLYWYQQILGQGPKLLIQFQNNGVVDDSQLPKDRFSAERLKGVDSTLKIQPAKLEDSAVYLCASSFKGVAGGLETQYFGPGTRLLVL.

The count of this clonotype is one. The chain couples TRBV7-9 to TRBJ2-7; unclear D gene. The ends were cut back, 0 bases at V and 7 bases at J, with 13 bases in the middle. CDR1 SEHNR and CDR2 FQNEAQ come from the germline V gene (reference sequence). The CDR3 spans 14 residues. The CDR3 coding sequence is TGTGCCAGCAGCTTAGCAGTTCAATACGAGGAGCAGTACTTC. Its protein is CASSLAVQYEEQYF.

This chain uses TRBV12-3 or TRBV12-4 with TRBJ2-5; no firm D call. V lost 5 bases, J lost 4 bases, and 14 bases lay in between. The CDR3 spans 14 residues. The CDR3 region has the DNA TGTGCCAGCAGTCCCCGCAAGACCACAGAGACCCAGTACTTC. As protein: CASSPRKTTETQYF.

This clonotype turned up a few times. This rearrangement joins TRBV2 to TRBJ1-2; unclear D gene. CDR3 length equals 13 residues. Germline loops: CDR1 SNHLY, CDR2 FYNNEI. The V end was cut by 6 bases, the J end by 4 bases, with 12 bases between. The DNA for the CDR3 is TGTGCCAGCAGGATGAGGGATAGCTATGGCTACACCTTC. It specifies CASRMRDSYGYTF.

This rearrangement joins TRBV20-1 to TRBJ2-3; possibly TRBD1 for D (6 bases). V was trimmed by 3 bases and J by 0 bases, leaving 10 bases between them. The CDR3 runs 14 residues. CDR1 is DFQATT and CDR2 is SNEGSKA in the germline V gene (reference sequence). The CDR3 DNA reads as TGCAGTGCTAGTGGACAGATTAGCACAGATACGCAGTATTTT. Encoded protein: CSASGQISTDTQYF.

The V call is TRBV7-9, the J call TRBJ2-3; the D is unclear. Trimming removed 1 base from V and 8 bases from J, with 7 bases in between. Per germline, CDR1 SEHNR and CDR2 FQNEAQ (reference sequence). The CDR3 length is 12 residues. In DNA, the CDR3 is TGTGCCAGCAGCTTAGTAGGACCTACGCAGTATTTT. Translating gives CASSLVGPTQYF.

The rearrangement joins TRBV9 to TRBJ2-7; D call uncertain. The germline gives CDR1 SGDLS, CDR2 YYNGEE. Trimming took off 2 bases at V and 0 bases at J, with 9 bases between the two ends. The CDR3 contains 14 residues. The CDR3: CASSVYGSSYEQYF. CDR3 bases: TGTGCCAGCAGCGTCTATGGATCCTCCTACGAGCAGTACTTC.

In its sample, this clonotype was seen a few times. The chain links TRBV5-1 to TRBJ1-2; TRBD1 aligns across 7 bases. The CDR3 totals 14 residues. CDR1 SGHRS and CDR2 YFSETQ come from the germline V gene. V was pared by 3 bases and J by 7 bases, with 9 bases of the junction left unmatched. The DNA of the CDR3 is TGCGCCAGCAGCTCTTACAGGGGAGGCGGTGGCTACACCTTC. Its translation is CASSSYRGGGGYTF. Full variable domain (missing parts from reference TRBV5-1 and TRBJ1-2): KAGVTQTPRYLIKTRGQQVTLSCSPISGHRSVSWYQQTPGQGLQFLFEYFSETQRNKGNFPGRFSGRQFSNSRSEMNVSTLELGDSALYLCASSSYRGGGGYTFGSGTRLTVV.

This clonotype was seen a few times. V and J are TRBV5-1 and TRBJ2-1; TRBD2 matches at 8 bases. CDR1 is SGHRS, CDR2 YFSETQ, per germline. This CDR3 has 15 amino acids. V lost 9 bases, J lost 7 bases, and 15 bases stayed unmatched. As DNA, the CDR3 is TGCGCCACCTCAGTTCGGGGGGGCCTACGGAATGAGCAGTTCTTC. Its translation is CATSVRGGLRNEQFF.

This clonotype occurred many times. This chain joins TRBV12-3 or TRBV12-4 and TRBJ1-2; D gene uncertain. The V and J ends lost 5 bases and 5 bases respectively, with 6 bases between them. This CDR3 contains 11 residues. CDR3 nucleotide sequence: TGTGCCAGCAGTAATAGATATGGCTACACCTTC. It translates to CASSNRYGYTF.

This chain connects TRBV20-1 to TRBJ2-1; no clear D. The CDR3 extends over 15 amino acids. The germline CDR1 and CDR2 sequences are DFQATT and SNEGSKA (reference sequence). The V end was cut by 0 bases, the J end by 4 bases, with 13 bases between. The CDR3 DNA reads as TGCAGTGCTAGAGATCTTCGGATGCGGTACAATGAGCAGTTCTTC. The encoded protein is CSARDLRMRYNEQFF.

The chain links TRBV24-1 to TRBJ2-1, with D tentatively TRBD1 or TRBD2 (5 bases each). The CDR3 is made up of 15 amino acids. Trimming took off 5 bases at V and 0 bases at J, with 10 bases between the two ends. Germline loops: CDR1 KGHDR, CDR2 SFDVKD. The CDR3 here is CATSGGTSSYNEQFF. The CDR3 coding sequence is TGTGCCACCAGTGGGGGGACCAGCTCCTACAATGAGCAGTTCTTC.

V and J are TRBV2 and TRBJ1-4, with unresolved D. Trimming removed 4 bases from V and 4 bases from J, with 4 bases in between. There are 12 residues in the CDR3. From germline, CDR1 is SNHLY and CDR2 FYNNEI. DNA of the CDR3: TGTGCCAGCAGTGTCTTTAATGAAAAACTGTTTTTT. This sequence encodes CASSVFNEKLFF.

In this sample, this clonotype turned up a few times. This chain connects TRBV12-3 or TRBV12-4 to TRBJ2-3; D ambiguous. CDR3 size: 15 residues. Trimming stripped 2 bases from V and 2 bases from J, with 11 bases between. This CDR3 reads CASSLSVAYTDTQYF. CDR3 in DNA: TGTGCCAGCAGTTTATCCGTGGCGTACACAGATACGCAGTATTTT.

This sequence joins TRBV10-3 and TRBJ1-3; D gene unclear. Trimming took off 1 base at V and 8 bases at J, with 6 bases between the two ends. The CDR3 contains 12 residues. Germline V gene lookup returns CDR1 ENHRY and CDR2 SYGVKD. The CDR3 region is CAISEFPDTIYF. The DNA of the CDR3 is TGTGCCATCAGTGAGTTTCCGGACACCATATATTTT.

The chain has TRBV5-1 and TRBJ2-7, with 8 positions matching TRBD1. Germline loops: CDR1 SGHRS, CDR2 YFSETQ. This CDR3 has 15 amino acids. The ends lost 4 bases at V and 4 bases at J; junction bases unmatched: 10. The CDR3 DNA is TGCGCCAGCAGCGATCAGGGGGCGGAGATGTACGAGCAGTACTTC. The encoded protein is CASSDQGAEMYEQYF.

This clonotype was picked up many times. The V call is TRBV29-1, the J call TRBJ2-3; D unresolved. From germline, CDR1 is SQVTM and CDR2 ANQGSEA. Trimming pared 4 bases from V and 2 bases from J, leaving 7 bases between. The CDR3 covers 12 residues. The CDR3 DNA is TGCAGCGTTGTACTTTCCACAGATACGCAGTATTTT. It yields the protein CSVVLSTDTQYF.

This clonotype was seen at least ten times. The rearrangement links TRBV7-9 to TRBJ1-5; D gene unclear. Germline V gene data show CDR1 as SEHNR and CDR2 as FQNEAQ (reference sequence). The CDR3 contains 12 residues. Trimming left V 1 base short and J 5 bases short, with 3 bases between. The CDR3 DNA reads TGTGCCAGCAGCTTAGGGGATCAGCCCCAGCATTTT. Translating gives CASSLGDQPQHF. The full variable domain, rest sourced from reference TRBV7-9 and TRBJ1-5, is DTGVSQNPRHKITKRGQNVTFRCDPISEHNRLYWYRQTLGQGPEFLTYFQNEAQLEKSRLLSDRFSAERPKGSFSTLEIQRTEQGDSAMYLCASSLGDQPQHFGDGTRLSIL.

The rearrangement joins TRBV20-1 to TRBJ2-1; D perhaps matches TRBD2 (5 bases). Germline lookup yields CDR1 DFQATT and CDR2 SNEGSKA (reference sequence). The CDR3 has 16 residues. The germline V and J ends were trimmed by 0 bases and 1 base, with 13 bases remaining between them. The CDR3 DNA follows: TGCAGTGCTAGAGATCTAGGGAGTGGTTCCTACAATGAGCAGTTCTTC. It translates to CSARDLGSGSYNEQFF.

This clonotype came up once. In DNA, the CDR3 is TGTGCCAGCTCCAACCGGGAGACTAGCGGGAGCAATGAGCAGTTCTTC. Encoded protein: CASSNRETSGSNEQFF. The chain has TRBV18 and TRBJ2-1, with TRBD2 matching 12 bases. Trimming took 6 bases from V and 6 from J; bases not matched to a gene: 9. The CDR3 length is 16 residues. Germline V CDR1 and CDR2: KGHSH, LQKENI.

This sequence joins TRBV29-1 and TRBJ2-1, with 7 bases aligning to TRBD2. The CDR3 is 16 residues long. In germline, CDR1 is SQVTM, CDR2 ANQGSEA. V lost 0 bases to trimming and J lost 0 bases; unmatched junction nucleotides: 5. CDR3 in DNA: TGCAGCGTTGAAGAGGGTGGCGGGAGCTCCTACAATGAGCAGTTCTTC. It translates to CSVEEGGGSSYNEQFF.

This clonotype showed up just a few times. The chain is built from TRBV20-1 and TRBJ2-7; D gene uncertain. V gave up 5 bases and J gave up 1 base, with 6 bases separating them. This CDR3 contains 11 residues. Germline CDR1 and CDR2: DFQATT and SNEGSKA (reference sequence). The CDR3 loop is CSALSSYEQYF. As DNA, the CDR3 is TGCAGTGCTCTGTCTTCCTACGAGCAGTACTTC.

The chain carries TRBV6-5 and TRBJ2-1; the D call may be TRBD1 or TRBD2 (5 bases each). Germline loops: CDR1 MNHEY, CDR2 SVGAGI. The CDR3 has 16 amino acids. V was pared by 2 bases and J by 7 bases, with 18 bases between. CDR3 in amino acids: CASSYRRTIYGNEQFF. The CDR3 region has the DNA TGTGCCAGCAGTTACCGGAGGACAATTTACGGGAATGAGCAGTTCTTC.